Listed below are T cell receptor beta chains from one sample, sequenced in a study of cytomegalovirus exposure and HLA in healthy donors. Sequencing was performed with immunoSEQ multiplex PCR; in TCRdb, only in-frame clones are kept and a portion is missing. The top ten clones hold 3% to 3.5% of a sample with 150,000 or so clones, 78% of them seen once. Specimen: PBMCs. All receptors derive from a woman in her thirties or forties in good health and CMV-seronegative. CDR3s leave out the opening cysteine and the closing phenylalanine or tryptophan.

v_call cdr3_aa
TRBV11-2 ASSLEVWQTRYYEQY
TRBV12-5 ASGLAPPGTNYASTNEKLF
TRBV11-2 ASRSGEGGYGYT
TRBV18 ASSPLAGEETQY
TRBV15 ATSSPSTGDYEQY
TRBV6-5 ASSWTGVNSPLH
TRBV9 ASSDSGGRTDTQY
TRBV27 ASSPHKEGDEQF
TRBV2 ASSGTSGVQETQY
TRBV19 ASSPGQNYGYT
TRBV19 ASAWGTSGGSTDTQY
TRBV18 ASSPRSAGAEGYT
TRBV5-6 ASSLAPQRNTEAF
TRBV19 ASSTRSGTGIDEQY
TRBV6-4 ASSDSISGADTQY
TRBV7-9 ASSRIRGLYNEQF
TRBV28 ASSLAGVDEQY
TRBV10-3 AISGRDRGGDTQY
TRBV5-1 ASSLGQDNYGYT
TRBV4-1 ASSQGSSGANVLT